Listed below are T cell receptor beta chains from one sample, sequenced in a study of T-cell reconstitution after alpha-beta-depleted transplantation in children. TCRdb independently ran MiXCR on the PCR reads; one entry per CDR3 protein. The sample yields around 370,000 distinct CDR3 sequences, under 20% seen once. Source: PBMCs, mostly from graft donor cells, taken 360 days after TCRalphabeta/CD19-depleted stem cell transplant. The origin of the receptors is a male patient aged 2 to 9 who had a stem cell transplant for acute lymphoblastic leukemia, so the T cells may come from the graft donor. CDR3s include the opening cysteine and the closing phenylalanine or tryptophan. The D gene is left open where the match is weak. Size values are once, few and many counts, or a class for expanded clones, and some rows have none.

clone size | J gene | V gene | D gene | CDR3 protein | CDR3 DNA
few | TRBJ2-2 | TRBV5-1 | . | CASSLALMSPGELFF | TGCGCCAGCAGCTTGGCCCTGATGAGCCCCGGGGAGCTGTTTTTT
. | TRBJ2-7 | TRBV28 | TRBD1 | CASSYRGPVYEQYF | TGTGCCAGCAGTTACAGGGGACCCGTCTACGAGCAGTACTTC
. | TRBJ2-3 | TRBV5-1 | . | CASSLQGSPDTQYF | TGCGCCAGCAGCCTCCAGGGGAGCCCAGATACGCAGTATTTT
few | TRBJ1-5 | TRBV2 | . | CASRPGVGSNQPQHF | TGTGCCAGCAGACCAGGGGTGGGGAGCAATCAGCCCCAGCATTTT
. | TRBJ2-1 | TRBV30 | . | CAWSVGRNEQFF | TGTGCCTGGAGTGTAGGTCGCAATGAGCAGTTCTTC
. | TRBJ2-2 | TRBV9 | . | CASSVGWGMTNTGELFF | TGTGCCAGCAGCGTAGGGTGGGGGATGACGAACACCGGGGAGCTGTTTTTT
few | TRBJ2-2 | TRBV12-3/TRBV12-4 | . | CASSPQKINTGELFF | TGTGCCAGCAGCCCACAAAAGATAAACACCGGGGAGCTGTTTTTT
few | TRBJ1-5 | TRBV12-3/TRBV12-4 | . | CASSPLVGEDQPQHF | TGTGCCAGCAGTCCTTTGGTGGGCGAGGATCAGCCCCAGCATTTT
few | TRBJ2-5 | TRBV21-1 | . | CASLQGDQETQYF | TGTGCCAGCCTGCAGGGGGACCAAGAGACCCAGTACTTC
. | TRBJ2-1 | TRBV4-1 | TRBD2 | CASSQALAGSYNEQFF | TGCGCCAGCAGCCAGGCGCTAGCGGGCTCCTACAATGAGCAGTTCTTC
few | TRBJ1-1 | TRBV11-2 | . | CASSLPLLNTEAFF | TGTGCCAGCAGCTTACCGCTGTTGAACACTGAAGCTTTCTTT
many | TRBJ1-4 | TRBV3-1 | . | CASSQAGQDEKLFF | TGTGCCAGCAGCCAAGCCGGGCAAGATGAAAAACTGTTTTTT
. | TRBJ2-1 | TRBV6-5 | TRBD1 | CASGGRQGNNEQFF | TGTGCCAGCGGAGGGAGACAGGGGAACAATGAGCAGTTCTTC
. | TRBJ2-1 | TRBV6-1 | TRBD2 | CASSEWGEGLDEQFF | TGTGCCAGCAGTGAATGGGGGGAGGGCCTCGATGAGCAGTTCTTC
. | TRBJ2-3 | TRBV27 | . | CASSLRVNGRGKDTQYF | TGTGCCAGCAGTTTAAGGGTAAACGGGAGAGGCAAAGATACGCAGTATTTT
many | TRBJ1-2 | TRBV4-1 | . | CASSPHGVTNYGYTF | TGCGCCAGCAGCCCTCACGGAGTAACAAACTATGGCTACACCTTC
. | TRBJ2-7 | TRBV4-2 | TRBD2 | CASSLQAPGLAVEQYF | TGTGCCAGCAGCCTCCAAGCACCCGGACTAGCGGTCGAGCAGTACTTC
few | TRBJ2-1 | TRBV4-1 | TRBD2 | CASGAGVSYNEQFF | TGCGCCAGCGGAGCGGGAGTTTCCTACAATGAGCAGTTCTTC
many | TRBJ2-1 | TRBV12-3/TRBV12-4 | TRBD2 | CASSALLAGASQFF | TGTGCCAGCAGCGCCCTCCTAGCGGGGGCCTCGCAGTTCTTC
many | TRBJ2-1 | TRBV18 | TRBD2 | CASSRRLAGAPEQFF | TGTGCCAGCTCTCGCCGACTAGCGGGAGCCCCTGAGCAGTTCTTC
many | TRBJ2-7 | TRBV6-1 | . | CASSQVSSYEQYF | TGTGCCAGCAGCCAGGTCTCCTCCTACGAGCAGTACTTC
. | TRBJ2-3 | TRBV4-2 | TRBD1 | CASSHLKGQGSDTQYF | TGTGCCAGCAGCCACCTCAAGGGACAGGGCTCAGATACGCAGTATTTT
. | TRBJ2-5 | TRBV7-2 | TRBD1 | CASTYRGGQETQYF | TGTGCCAGCACCTACAGGGGCGGGCAAGAGACCCAGTACTTC
. | TRBJ1-1 | TRBV20-1 | TRBD1 | CSARTPGQVNTEAFF | TGCAGTGCTAGAACGCCGGGACAGGTGAACACTGAAGCTTTCTTT